The sequence of this T cell receptor beta chain was determined in a study of T cell clones after liver transplantation. The method was immunoSEQ multiplex PCR; TCRdb's version includes in-frame clones alone and lacks a portion of them. In the table there are about 120,000 clones, about nine tenths of which are singletons. This clone was observed a few times. The CDR3 is made up of 14 amino acids. In germline, CDR1 is SNHLY, CDR2 FYNNEI. The V and J ends lost 1 base and 8 bases, in that order; junction bases with no gene match: 5. The TCR was taken from a human patient who received a liver transplant. Some T cells may trace back to the graft donor. The input for sequencing was CD4+ T cells from blood, taken 12 months after liver transplant. The chain links TRBV2 to TRBJ1-2, with 9 bases that match TRBD1. The CDR3 DNA reads as TGTGCCAGCAGTGAAGGGACAGGGGTTGTCGGCTACACCTTC. Translation gives CASSEGTGVVGYTF.